Listed below are T cell receptor beta chains from one sample, sequenced in a study of response to subunit inactivated influenza vaccine. Each CDR3 protein gets one entry after TCRdb re-called the RT-PCR reads with MiXCR. Of about 480,000 distinct CDR3 sequences listed, under 15% are singletons. The sequenced sample was PBMCs from blood, obtained about 6 weeks after vaccination. Receptor source: a man aged 50 to 59 who received an inactivated influenza vaccine. CDR3s include the opening cysteine and the closing phenylalanine or tryptophan. A D gene is named only where the DNA matches it firmly. The size field is filled for only some rows; it gives once, few, many or a size class.

TRBJ2-1 TRBV5-1 TRBD1 few CASSLIVSQGAGNEQFF TGCGCCAGCAGCTTGATTGTTAGCCAGGGGGCTGGTAATGAGCAGTTCTTC
TRBJ2-4 TRBV4-1 - - CASSQDGVKNIQYF TGCGCCAGCAGCCAAGATGGGGTCAAAAACATTCAGTACTTC
TRBJ1-5 TRBV12-3/TRBV12-4 - - CASSLSGAVGNQPQHF TGTGCCAGCAGTTTATCTGGGGCAGTCGGCAATCAGCCCCAGCATTTT
TRBJ2-1 TRBV7-9 - few CASSLGAGPYGEQFF TGTGCCAGCAGCTTAGGAGCTGGACCCTACGGTGAGCAGTTCTTC
TRBJ1-4 TRBV12-3/TRBV12-4 - many CASTWTPDNEKLFF TGTGCCAGCACCTGGACGCCAGATAATGAAAAACTGTTTTTT
TRBJ1-2 TRBV20-1 - many CSASPGATLNYGYTF TGCAGTGCTAGCCCGGGGGCGACATTGAACTATGGCTACACCTTC
TRBJ1-1 TRBV28 - many CASSFDLTVRAFF TGTGCCAGCAGTTTTGACCTGACAGTGAGAGCTTTCTTT
TRBJ1-2 TRBV12-3/TRBV12-4 - - CASSPRLVLGPDYGYTF TGTGCCAGCAGTCCGAGGCTTGTTCTAGGGCCTGACTATGGCTACACCTTC
TRBJ2-3 TRBV7-9 - - CASSLVSGQGYTQYF TGTGCCAGCAGCTTAGTTTCCGGACAAGGTTATACGCAGTATTTT
TRBJ2-3 TRBV12-3/TRBV12-4 TRBD2 - CASSRSGGGSAQYF TGTGCCAGCAGCCGAAGCGGGGGAGGGTCTGCGCAGTATTTT
TRBJ1-1 TRBV11-2 TRBD1 few CASRTYRDSLEAFF TGTGCCAGCAGAACATACCGGGACAGCTTAGAAGCTTTCTTT
TRBJ2-3 TRBV7-2 - - CASSPRRAPTDTQYF TGTGCCAGCAGCCCGCGGCGGGCGCCCACAGATACGCAGTATTTT
TRBJ2-1 TRBV6-2/TRBV6-3 - few CASSYSTVLGGFF TGTGCCAGCAGTTACTCGACGGTTTTAGGTGGATTCTTC
TRBJ2-7 TRBV24-1 TRBD2 many CATSRGGGLSEQYF TGTGCCACCAGTCGCGGGGGAGGTCTATCCGAGCAGTACTTC
TRBJ1-5 TRBV12-3/TRBV12-4 - many CASSVGADNQPQHF TGTGCCAGCAGTGTAGGGGCCGACAATCAGCCCCAGCATTTT
TRBJ2-7 TRBV27 TRBD2 few CASSRSGGGVYEQYF TGTGCCAGCAGCCGTAGCGGGGGCGGTGTTTACGAGCAGTACTTC
TRBJ2-5 TRBV4-1 - - CASSQTKGETQYF TGCGCCAGCAGCCAGACCAAGGGAGAGACCCAGTACTTC
TRBJ2-3 TRBV28 TRBD2 - CASRARREVPDTQYF TGTGCCAGCAGAGCCCGGCGGGAGGTCCCAGATACGCAGTATTTT
TRBJ2-5 TRBV24-1 TRBD1 - CATSDSQGQETQYF TGTGCCACCAGTGATTCACAGGGACAGGAGACCCAGTACTTC
TRBJ2-7 TRBV7-8 TRBD1 few CASSPPRQGITYEQYF TGTGCCAGCAGCCCCCCGAGACAGGGAATTACCTACGAGCAGTACTTC
TRBJ1-4 TRBV9 - many CASSVSTGATNEKLFF TGTGCCAGCAGCGTAAGCACGGGGGCTACTAATGAAAAACTGTTTTTT
TRBJ2-4 TRBV20-1 - many CSASRLDPSAKNIQYF TGCAGTGCTTCTAGACTGGATCCCAGCGCCAAAAACATTCAGTACTTC
TRBJ1-2 TRBV29-1 - - CSGSQGEGYGYTF TGCAGCGGATCACAGGGTGAAGGCTATGGCTACACCTTC